Below, 30 T cell receptor beta chains from the same sample are listed, as sequenced in a study of T cells in Graves' hyperthyroidism and ophthalmopathy. RNA transcripts provided the source from which TCR beta CDR3 regions were amplified. When the TCR CDR3 underwent first-round RT-PCR, the HTBI primer set was used. A single record per CDR3 protein comes from TCRdb applying MiXCR to the multiplex PCR reads. This sample carries more than 350,000 distinct CDR3 sequences, 12% to 15% of them seen once, and the ten largest clones take roughly a fifth. Sequences were obtained from blood. All receptors derive from an older woman with Graves' ophthalmopathy.

This clonotype was observed a handful of times. V usage is TRBV4-1 and J usage is TRBJ1-2; possibly TRBD1 for D (6 bases). This CDR3 spans 14 amino acids. Germline V CDR1 and CDR2: MGHRA, YSYEKL. Trimming shortened V by 3 bases and J by 8 bases, and 16 bases separated the two germline ends. The CDR3 DNA reads as TGCGCCAGCAGCCAGATACCGGGGGCTGGGGGCTACACCTTC. Its translation: CASSQIPGAGGYTF.

This clonotype was recorded at least ten times. This sequence joins TRBV28 and TRBJ1-2; no firm D call. The germline V gene has CDR1 MDHEN and CDR2 SYDVKM. This CDR3 region has 14 residues. V was clipped by 6 bases and J by 1 base, with 12 bases between them. This CDR3 is CASRSNSRNYGYTF. CDR3 nucleotide sequence: TGTGCCAGCAGGTCAAACTCACGTAACTATGGCTACACCTTC.

The genes are TRBV12-3 or TRBV12-4 and TRBJ2-2, with unresolved D. Deletions cut 0 bases from V and 7 bases from J, with 12 bases between. The CDR3 spans 15 residues. CDR3 nucleotide sequence: TGTGCCAGCAGTTTAGCGCTTGGGGTTATCGGGGAGCTGTTTTTT. Translating gives CASSLALGVIGELFF.

This clonotype was counted at least ten times. The V call is TRBV6-1, the J call TRBJ2-1; the match to TRBD2 covers 7 bases. This CDR3 comprises 14 residues. Germline loops: CDR1 MNHNS, CDR2 SASEGT. V lost 6 bases to trimming and J lost 10 bases; unmatched junction nucleotides: 12. CDR3 nucleotides: TGTGCCAGCAGAAAATCGACTAGCACTTTAGAGCAGTTCTTC. Protein: CASRKSTSTLEQFF.

This clonotype was picked up many times. This CDR3 is CASSSRSPSTDTQYF. The CDR3 nucleotides are TGTGCCAGCAGTTCCAGATCCCCGTCCACAGATACGCAGTATTTT. The genes are TRBV28 and TRBJ2-3; D gene ambiguous. Between the trimmed V and J ends, which lost 4 bases and 2 bases, there was a span of 13 bases. Germline V lookup: CDR1 MDHEN, CDR2 SYDVKM. This CDR3 is built from 15 residues.

V gene TRBV19 combines with J gene TRBJ2-1, with TRBD2 matching 13 bases. The V segment lost 4 bases and the J segment 6 bases; nucleotides outside the gene matches: 6. Germline V gene data show CDR1 as LNHDA and CDR2 as SQIVND (reference sequence). There are 16 residues in the CDR3. The CDR3 DNA is TGTGCCAGTAGTACCGAAGGACTAGCGGGAGTCAATGAGCAGTTCTTC. Protein sequence: CASSTEGLAGVNEQFF.

This clonotype has at least ten counts. The rearrangement joins TRBV9 to TRBJ2-1; 7 nucleotides agree with TRBD2. This CDR3 is built from 14 residues. Germline-derived CDR1 and CDR2 are SGDLS and YYNGEE. J lost 5 bases, V lost 0 bases, and 2 bases had no gene match. The CDR3 DNA is TGTGCCAGCAGCGTAGGGCTAGCGGACAATGAGCAGTTCTTC. Its translation: CASSVGLADNEQFF.

J is TRBJ2-3 and V is TRBV28; 9 nucleotides line up with TRBD1. Germline V gene lookup returns CDR1 MDHEN and CDR2 SYDVKM. The ends lost 7 bases at V and 6 bases at J; junction bases unmatched: 5. The CDR3 runs to 13 residues. The CDR3 is CASNRGRSDTQYF. For the CDR3, the DNA is TGTGCCAGCAACAGGGGGCGGTCGGATACGCAGTATTTT.

This clonotype was counted many times. This rearrangement joins TRBV12-3 or TRBV12-4 to TRBJ2-1, with 10 bases fitting TRBD2. V lost 2 bases and J lost 1; bases outside the gene matches: 5. CDR3 length: 17 residues. DNA of the CDR3: TGTGCCAGCAGTTTAAGGCTAGCGGGAGTGTCCTACAATGAGCAGTTCTTC. It encodes CASSLRLAGVSYNEQFF.

This clonotype was observed at least ten times. V gene TRBV11-2 combines with J gene TRBJ2-5; D possibly corresponds to TRBD1 (7 bases). The CDR3 consists of 14 residues. Germline V lookup: CDR1 SGHAT, CDR2 FQNNGV. V was clipped by 5 bases and J by 5 bases, with 15 bases between them. Here the CDR3 reads CASSPDRAGETQYF. As DNA, the CDR3 is TGTGCCAGCAGCCCCGACAGGGCGGGGGAGACCCAGTACTTC. The whole variable domain, remainder taken from reference TRBV11-2 and TRBJ2-5, is EAGVAQSPRYKIIEKRQSVAFWCNPISGHATLYWYQQILGQGPKLLIQFQNNGVVDDSQLPKDRFSAERLKGVDSTLKIQPAKLEDSAVYLCASSPDRAGETQYFGPGTRLLVL.

This clonotype was counted between two and nine times. This chain connects TRBV20-1 to TRBJ2-5, with unresolved D. This CDR3 has 15 residues. CDR1 and CDR2 (germline): DFQATT, SNEGSKA (reference sequence). V was shortened by 0 bases and J by 7 bases, with 18 bases between the two germline ends. Here the CDR3 DNA reads TGCAGTGCTAGAGATGAGGCCAAGGGCTGGGGGACCCAGTACTTC. It codes for CSARDEAKGWGTQYF.

At least ten counts were recorded for this clonotype. This chain links TRBV28 with TRBJ2-7; D call uncertain. The CDR3 has 16 amino acids. Germline V gene lookup returns CDR1 MDHEN and CDR2 SYDVKM. Between the trimmed V and J ends, which lost 4 bases and 0 bases, there was a span of 16 bases. CDR3 region: CASSSSMGLSSYEQYF. The CDR3 bases are TGTGCCAGCAGTTCGTCCATGGGTCTAAGCTCCTACGAGCAGTACTTC.

As DNA, the CDR3 is TGCGCCAGCAGCTTTCTAGCGGGAGTGAGTGTTCTCGAGCAGTACTTC. Translated, it gives CASSFLAGVSVLEQYF. The V call is TRBV5-1, the J call TRBJ2-7, with 10 bases aligning to TRBD2. CDR1 and CDR2 from the germline V gene are SGHRS and YFSETQ. The CDR3 contains 16 residues. After removal of 2 bases from V and 6 bases from J, the junction contained 11 bases not matched to a gene.

The V call is TRBV5-8, the J call TRBJ2-7, with TRBD1 identical over 8 bases. Trimming took 2 bases from V and 3 from J; bases not matched to a gene: 13. This CDR3 is 17 amino acids long. CDR1 and CDR2 (germline): SGHTS, YDEGEE. The CDR3 coding sequence is TGTGCCAGCAGCTTTGGGACAGGAGGACTGGGCCGCTACGAGCAGTACTTC. This sequence encodes CASSFGTGGLGRYEQYF.

This clonotype was detected ten times or more. The CDR3 protein is CSARGEREGNTGELFF. For the CDR3, the DNA is TGCAGTGCTAGAGGGGAGCGGGAGGGTAACACCGGGGAGCTGTTTTTT. V is TRBV20-1 and J is TRBJ2-2; 10 positions agree with TRBD2. Trimming removed 1 base from V and 2 bases from J; junction bases left unmatched: 4. The CDR3 is 16 residues long. CDR1 is DFQATT and CDR2 is SNEGSKA in the germline V gene (reference sequence).

This clonotype was counted ten times or more. Compared with germline, one end of the junction differs, possibly owing to a read error. The chain recombines TRBV7-7 with TRBJ2-5; tentative D call: TRBD1 (8 bases). This CDR3 is built from 13 residues. The V gene's germline CDR1 is SSHAT and CDR2 FNYEAQ (reference sequence). CDR3 in DNA: TGTGCTAGCAGCTCACAGGGGGGGGAGACCCAGTACTTC. Translated, it gives CASSSQGGETQYF.

This clonotype came up many times. The rearrangement joins TRBV24-1 to TRBJ2-1, with 7 positions matching TRBD1. The V gene's germline CDR1 is KGHDR and CDR2 SFDVKD. The CDR3 is 13 amino acids. The V gene end was trimmed by 2 bases and the J gene end by 13 bases; junction bases not matched to a gene: 7. The CDR3: CATSDSTGLQQFF. The CDR3 DNA sequence: TGTGCCACCAGTGATTCGACAGGGCTCCAACAGTTCTTC.

The sample holds many counts of this clonotype. V gene TRBV7-2 combines with J gene TRBJ2-3; possibly TRBD2 for D (8 bases). There are 14 residues in the CDR3. The V and J ends lost 5 bases and 4 bases respectively, with 13 bases between them. Germline assignment: CDR1 SGHTA and CDR2 FQGNSA. The CDR3 sequence is CASSREGAADTQYF. As DNA, the CDR3 is TGTGCCAGCAGCCGGGAGGGGGCCGCAGATACGCAGTATTTT.

V is TRBV30 and J is TRBJ1-3; D is unresolved. The length of the CDR3 is 14 residues. CDR1 GTSNPN and CDR2 SVGIG come from the germline V gene (reference sequence). V lost 3 bases, J lost 0 bases, and 9 bases lay in between. The CDR3 DNA reads as TGTGCCTGGAGCCCTACCTTCTCTGGAAACACCATATATTTT. Translated: CAWSPTFSGNTIYF. Full variable domain (missing parts from reference TRBV30 and TRBJ1-3): SQTIHQWPATLVQPVGSPLSLECTVEGTSNPNLYWYRQAAGRGLQLLFYSVGIGQISSEVPQNLSASRPQDRQFILSSKKLLLSDSGFYLCAWSPTFSGNTIYFGEGSWLTVV.

This clonotype was counted ten times or more. This rearrangement joins TRBV3-1 to TRBJ1-4; D is uncertain. The CDR3 spans 13 residues. V was cut by 3 bases and J by 8 bases, with 10 bases left in between. The germline CDR1 and CDR2 sequences are LGHDT and YNNKEL (reference sequence). The CDR3 nucleotides are TGTGCCAGCAGCCATCGGCGCGGGGAAAAACTGTTTTTT. Protein: CASSHRRGEKLFF.

The genes are TRBV6-2 or TRBV6-3 and TRBJ2-5; the match to TRBD2 covers 8 bases. V shed 7 bases, J shed 4 bases, and the junction held 11 bases outside the gene matches. CDR1 and CDR2 (germline): MNHEY, SVGEGT. The CDR3 is 15 residues long. The CDR3 nucleotides are TGTGCCAGCATCAGACTAGCGCCGGGGGCAGAGACCCAGTACTTC. The encoded protein is CASIRLAPGAETQYF.

This clonotype has ten or more counts. The CDR3: CATLSGSSDTQYF. The CDR3 DNA is TGTGCCACCCTTAGCGGGAGTTCAGATACGCAGTATTTT. V gene TRBV12-3 or TRBV12-4 combines with J gene TRBJ2-3, with 9 bases that match TRBD2. V trimming: 10 bases; J trimming: 4 bases; junction bases outside the gene matches: 6. This CDR3 has 13 amino acids.

This clonotype was observed at least ten times. The chain couples TRBV7-9 to TRBJ1-5; TRBD1 aligns across 9 bases. CDR1 and CDR2 (germline): SEHNR, FQNEAQ (reference sequence). With V trimmed by 4 bases and J by 7 bases, 8 bases remained unmatched. The length of the CDR3 is 15 residues. The DNA for the CDR3 is TGTGCCAGCAGCTCATCGGGACAGGGATACCAGCCCCAGCATTTT. It yields the protein CASSSSGQGYQPQHF.

This clonotype came up many times. The chain joins TRBV5-1 to TRBJ2-7; maybe TRBD2 (7 bases). V lost 7 bases and J lost 6, with 14 bases in between. CDR3 length: 12 residues. Germline V lookup: CDR1 SGHRS, CDR2 YFSETQ. The CDR3 protein is CASPAGALEQYF. In DNA, the CDR3 is TGCGCCAGCCCTGCGGGGGCCCTCGAGCAGTACTTC.

This clonotype was counted many times. This chain uses TRBV30 with TRBJ2-6, with no clear D. The germline CDR1 and CDR2 sequences are GTSNPN and SVGIG (reference sequence). This CDR3 is built from 16 residues. The V and J ends lost 3 bases and 0 bases respectively, with 12 bases between them. The CDR3 sequence is CAWSRRVISGANVLTF. The CDR3 nucleotides read TGTGCCTGGAGCAGGAGAGTGATCTCTGGGGCCAACGTCCTGACTTTC.

This clonotype was detected ten times or more. The rearrangement links TRBV6-1 to TRBJ2-3; the D is unclear. V dropped 3 bases and J dropped 7 bases, with 17 bases sitting between them. CDR1 is MNHNS, CDR2 SASEGT, per germline. The CDR3 has 15 residues. CDR3 DNA: TGTGCCAGCAGTGATAACACCTCGCCCCTGAATACGCAGTATTTT. This sequence encodes CASSDNTSPLNTQYF.

This clonotype was detected many times. This rearrangement joins TRBV6-1 to TRBJ1-2; 9 bases are a match to TRBD1. Germline V CDR1 and CDR2: MNHNS, SASEGT. V gave up 8 bases and J gave up 7 bases; unmatched junction bases: 5. The CDR3 consists of 12 residues. CDR3 residues: CASQDRGTGYTF. CDR3 DNA sequence: TGTGCCAGCCAGGACAGGGGAACTGGCTACACCTTC.

V is TRBV20-1 and J is TRBJ2-7; a weak D match, TRBD1 (5 bases). The CDR3 extends over 15 amino acids. Germline V gene data show CDR1 as DFQATT and CDR2 as SNEGSKA (reference sequence). Trimming removed 5 bases from V and 3 bases from J, with 20 bases in between. The CDR3 region is CSAPGQQRGYYEQYF. The CDR3 bases are TGCAGTGCTCCGGGCCAACAAAGGGGCTACTACGAGCAGTACTTC.

The chain links TRBV19 to TRBJ2-1; the match to TRBD2 covers 9 bases. Germline trimming cut 0 bases from V and 4 bases from J; bases unmatched to any gene: 10. The CDR3 is 18 amino acids. The germline gives CDR1 LNHDA, CDR2 SQIVND (reference sequence). The CDR3 DNA reads as TGTGCCAGTAGTATAGATAGGGAGGCTAGCGGGGTTTACAATGAGCAGTTCTTC. Protein: CASSIDREASGVYNEQFF.

In this sample, this clonotype turned up many times. CDR3 amino acids: CASSGRVAGSTDTQYF. As DNA, the CDR3 is TGCGCCAGCAGCGGCAGGGTAGCGGGGAGCACAGATACGCAGTATTTT. V and J are TRBV5-1 and TRBJ2-3; 8 bases fit TRBD2. This CDR3 spans 16 amino acids. The germline V gene encodes CDR1 SGHRS and CDR2 YFSETQ. Trimming at V came to 4 bases and at J to 0 bases, leaving 7 bases not matched to a gene.